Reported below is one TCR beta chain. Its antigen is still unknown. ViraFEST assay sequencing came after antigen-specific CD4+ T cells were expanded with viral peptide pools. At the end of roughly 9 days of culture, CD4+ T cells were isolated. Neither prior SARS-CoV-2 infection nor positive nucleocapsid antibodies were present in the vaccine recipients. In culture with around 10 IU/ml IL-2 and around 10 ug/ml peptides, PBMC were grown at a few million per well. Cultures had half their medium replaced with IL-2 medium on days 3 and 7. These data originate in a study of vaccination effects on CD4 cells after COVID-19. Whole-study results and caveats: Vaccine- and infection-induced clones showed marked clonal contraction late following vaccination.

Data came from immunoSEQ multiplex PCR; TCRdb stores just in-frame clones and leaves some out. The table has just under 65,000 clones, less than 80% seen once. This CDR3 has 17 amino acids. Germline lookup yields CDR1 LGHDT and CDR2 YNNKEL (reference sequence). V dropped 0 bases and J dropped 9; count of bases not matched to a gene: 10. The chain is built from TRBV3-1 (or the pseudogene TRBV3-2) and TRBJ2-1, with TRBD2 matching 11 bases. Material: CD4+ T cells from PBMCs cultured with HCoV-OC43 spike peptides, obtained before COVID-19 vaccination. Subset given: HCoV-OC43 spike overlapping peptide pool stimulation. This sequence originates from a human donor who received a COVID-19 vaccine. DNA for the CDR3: TGTGCCAGCAGCCAAGATTTAAGGGCTAGCGGGGGGATTGAGCAGTTCTTC. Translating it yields CASSQDLRASGGIEQFF.